One and the same sample provided the 21 T cell receptor beta chains below, sequenced in a study of cytomegalovirus exposure and HLA in healthy donors (dated by TCRdb to 2015 to 2018). The library was prepared using the immunoSEQ multiplex PCR assay. A mixture of 60 forward primers for TCR Vbeta segments and 13 reverse primers for TCR Jbeta segments was used in the multiplex PCR. TCRdb limited this immuneACCESS table to in-frame rearrangements with V and J called. A share of clones is missing; checked studies link under half to unresolved V genes, and the rest is unexplained. The sample data list about 180,000 clones, and just over 75% of these were observed just once. Jointly, the top ten make up about 1.5% of the sample. What was sequenced was PBMCs. The receptors originated from a young man in good health and CMV-seronegative.

The V call is TRBV6-6, the J call TRBJ2-7, with a tentative D call TRBD2 (5 bases). The germline V gene encodes CDR1 MNHNY and CDR2 SVGAGI (reference sequence). The CDR3 is 13 residues long. V was cut by 5 bases and J by 4 bases, with 12 bases left in between. Here the CDR3 reads CASSGLSGYEQYF. The CDR3 DNA reads as TGTGCCAGCAGTGGACTCTCCGGGTACGAGCAGTACTTC.

The rearrangement joins TRBV5-8 to TRBJ2-7; TRBD2 matches at 7 bases. Germline V gene sequence: CDR1 SGHTS, CDR2 YDEGEE. The J segment lost 5 bases and the V segment lost 1 base, leaving 6 bases of the junction unmatched. This CDR3 is 14 amino acids long. CDR3 DNA sequence: TGTGCCAGCAGCTTGTGGAGGGAGGGCAACGAGCAGTACTTC. It translates to CASSLWREGNEQYF.

This sequence joins TRBV4-1 and TRBJ2-3; 7 bases agree with TRBD2. The CDR3 has 16 amino acids. Germline CDR1 and CDR2: MGHRA and YSYEKL. V shed 3 bases, J shed 9 bases, and the junction held 15 bases outside the gene matches. CDR3 nucleotides: TGCGCCAGCAGCCACCTCCTAGCGACGCTCGGGGGGACGCAGTATTTT. Amino acids: CASSHLLATLGGTQYF.

This clone was seen more than once but under ten times. This chain uses TRBV6-4 with TRBJ1-3; 7 nucleotides line up with TRBD1. Germline CDR1 and CDR2: MRHNA and SNTAGT. V lost 2 bases and J lost 4; bases outside the gene matches: 11. CDR3 size: 17 residues. CDR3 bases: TGTGCCAGCAGTGACAGGACAGGCGGCAATGGAGGAAACACCATATATTTT. Translating it yields CASSDRTGGNGGNTIYF.

The chain employs TRBV27 and TRBJ1-4; D is uncertain. This CDR3 has 15 amino acids. Trimming stripped 6 bases from V and 0 bases from J, with 11 bases between. CDR1 and CDR2 from the germline V gene are MNHEY and SMNVEV (reference sequence). The CDR3 sequence is CASSLRWSTNEKLFF. The CDR3 coding sequence is TGTGCCAGCAGCCTCAGATGGTCAACTAATGAAAAACTGTTTTTT.

V usage is TRBV6-1 and J usage is TRBJ2-5; the D gene is possibly TRBD2 (6 bases). CDR1 and CDR2 (germline): MNHNS, SASEGT. Trimming removed 2 bases at V and 4 bases at J, with 20 bases between. This CDR3 is 17 amino acids long. CDR3 residues: CASSERVKAGRLETQYF. CDR3 DNA sequence: TGTGCCAGCAGTGAAAGGGTGAAAGCGGGTCGCCTAGAGACCCAGTACTTC.

In its sample, this clone was seen once. The chain uses TRBV7-2 and TRBJ2-7, with 12 positions matching TRBD2. V dropped 5 bases and J dropped 3; count of bases not matched to a gene: 14. Germline V CDR1 and CDR2: SGHTA, FQGNSA. CDR3 length: 18 amino acids. The chain's CDR3 is CASSTHRWASGRGYEQYF. The CDR3 DNA follows: TGTGCCAGCAGCACCCACCGATGGGCTAGCGGGAGGGGCTACGAGCAGTACTTC.

The CDR3 is CASSRDRGDEQYF. CDR3 nucleotide sequence: TGTGCCAGCAGCCGGGACAGGGGAGACGAGCAGTACTTC. This sequence joins TRBV2 and TRBJ2-7; 10 bases align to TRBD1. This CDR3 is 13 amino acids long. CDR1 and CDR2 (germline): SNHLY, FYNNEI. V trimming: 6 bases; J trimming: 5 bases; junction bases outside the gene matches: 4.

This chain joins TRBV25-1 and TRBJ2-7, with TRBD1 matching 8 bases. The CDR3 sequence is 14 residues long. The germline CDR1 and CDR2 sequences are MGHDK and SYGVNS. V lost 6 bases to trimming and J lost 3 bases; unmatched junction nucleotides: 7. CDR3 loop: CASSSGTGGYEQYF. The DNA for the CDR3 is TGTGCCAGCAGCTCCGGGACAGGAGGCTACGAGCAGTACTTC.

The chain combines TRBV7-2 with TRBJ1-5; possibly TRBD1 for D (5 bases). The CDR3 sequence is 13 residues long. Looked up from germline, CDR1 is SGHTA and CDR2 is FQGNSA. Trimming stripped 5 bases from V and 4 bases from J, with 9 bases between. DNA of the CDR3: TGTGCCAGCAGCCCAGACAGAAATCAGCCCCAGCATTTT. Translating gives CASSPDRNQPQHF.

Only a few counts were recorded for this clone. V is TRBV7-6 and J is TRBJ1-1; D not resolved. V lost 1 base and J 1 base, leaving 13 bases between the germline ends. CDR1 and CDR2 from the germline V gene are SGHVS and FNYEAQ. The CDR3 spans 16 residues. The CDR3 sequence is CASSLEEARENTEAFF. CDR3 nucleotide sequence: TGTGCCAGCAGCTTAGAGGAGGCCCGGGAGAACACTGAAGCTTTCTTT.

This rearrangement joins TRBV5-1 to TRBJ1-1; D remains unclear. V lost 0 bases and J 4 bases, leaving 10 bases between the germline ends. This CDR3 contains 14 residues. CDR1 and CDR2 (germline): SGHRS, YFSETQ. The CDR3: CASSLAGVSTEAFF. The CDR3 bases are TGCGCCAGCAGCTTGGCCGGGGTAAGCACTGAAGCTTTCTTT.

The rearrangement joins TRBV7-8 to TRBJ1-5; D perhaps matches TRBD1 (5 bases). The germline V gene has CDR1 SGHVS and CDR2 FQNEAQ. V lost 3 bases and J lost 1, with 13 bases in between. This CDR3 region has 16 residues. The CDR3, as DNA: TGTGCCAGCAGCTTGCTGGGGCGGACAAGCAATCAGCCCCAGCATTTT. Its translation: CASSLLGRTSNQPQHF.

V and J are TRBV7-6 and TRBJ2-2; 8 bases are a match to TRBD1. Trimming took 5 bases from V and 4 from J; bases not matched to a gene: 6. The length of the CDR3 is 15 residues. Per germline, CDR1 SGHVS and CDR2 FNYEAQ. CDR3 loop: CASSKTDRATGELFF. The CDR3 DNA follows: TGTGCCAGCAGCAAAACGGACAGGGCCACCGGGGAGCTGTTTTTT.

V and J are TRBV2 and TRBJ2-7; tentatively, D is TRBD2 (6 bases). Between the trimmed V and J ends, which lost 2 bases and 0 bases, there was a span of 14 bases. Germline values: CDR1 SNHLY, CDR2 FYNNEI. The CDR3 loop spans 16 amino acids. The chain's CDR3 is CASSENLGLLSYEQYF. As DNA, the CDR3 is TGTGCCAGCAGTGAAAACCTGGGACTTCTCTCCTACGAGCAGTACTTC.

There are a few counts of this clone. The rearrangement links TRBV4-2 to TRBJ2-2; a weak D match, TRBD2 (6 bases). The CDR3 sequence is 18 residues long. Trimming cost V 0 bases and J 5 bases, with 19 bases left between them. Germline V gene sequence: CDR1 LGHNA, CDR2 YNFKEQ. CDR3 in amino acids: CASSQEPPPAEGTGELFF. CDR3 bases: TGTGCCAGCAGCCAAGAGCCCCCCCCAGCGGAGGGAACCGGGGAGCTGTTTTTT.

The chain carries TRBV29-1 and TRBJ2-5; weak D call: TRBD1 (5 bases). Germline V gives CDR1 SQVTM, CDR2 ANQGSEA. The CDR3 contains 12 residues. V shed 3 bases and J shed 11 bases, with 16 bases lying between them. The CDR3, as DNA: TGCAGCGTTGAGGTGGGGCCCTCCTTGCAGTACTTC. Protein product: CSVEVGPSLQYF.

This chain uses TRBV7-2 with TRBJ1-2; the D gene is possibly TRBD1 (6 bases). In germline, CDR1 is SGHTA, CDR2 FQGNSA. The CDR3 loop spans 15 amino acids. V was shortened by 5 bases and J by 0 bases, with 13 bases between the two germline ends. CDR3 DNA sequence: TGTGCCAGCAGCGCCCAGGGACACGCTAACTATGGCTACACCTTC. It encodes CASSAQGHANYGYTF.

There are a few counts of this clone. V and J are TRBV5-8 and TRBJ1-4; possibly TRBD1 for D (6 bases). Germline V gene sequence: CDR1 SGHTS, CDR2 YDEGEE. The CDR3 is made up of 14 amino acids. V lost 2 bases and J lost 8, with 13 bases in between. CDR3 protein: CASSFDRRGEKLFF. The CDR3 DNA sequence: TGTGCCAGCAGCTTCGACAGGAGAGGCGAAAAACTGTTTTTT.

The V and J genes are TRBV30 and TRBJ2-2; 13 positions agree with TRBD2. Germline CDR1 GTSNPN, CDR2 SVGIG (reference sequence). V lost 4 bases to trimming and J lost 4 bases; unmatched junction nucleotides: 3. This CDR3 has 15 residues. The CDR3 region has the DNA TGTGCCTGGAAGGGACTAGCGGGACCCACCGGGGAGCTGTTTTTT. Its translation: CAWKGLAGPTGELFF.

The V call is TRBV11-3, the J call TRBJ2-7, with 12 bases matching TRBD2. CDR3 length: 16 amino acids. CDR1 is SGHNT and CDR2 is YENEEA in the germline V gene. The ends lost 4 bases at V and 3 bases at J; junction bases unmatched: 7. The CDR3 protein is CASSSPGLAGSYEQYF. For the CDR3, the DNA is TGTGCCAGCAGCTCGCCAGGACTAGCGGGGAGCTACGAGCAGTACTTC.